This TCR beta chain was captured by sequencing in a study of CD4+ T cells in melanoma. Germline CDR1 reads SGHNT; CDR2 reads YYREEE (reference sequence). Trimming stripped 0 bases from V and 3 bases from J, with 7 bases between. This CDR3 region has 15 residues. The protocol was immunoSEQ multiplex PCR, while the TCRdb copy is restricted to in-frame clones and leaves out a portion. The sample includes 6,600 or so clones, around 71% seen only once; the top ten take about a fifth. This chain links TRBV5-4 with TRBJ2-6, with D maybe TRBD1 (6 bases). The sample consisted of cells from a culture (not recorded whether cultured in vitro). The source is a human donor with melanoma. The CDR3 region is CASSLAGVGANVLTF. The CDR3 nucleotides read TGTGCCAGCAGCTTGGCAGGGGTTGGGGCCAACGTCCTGACTTTC.